A selection of T cell receptor beta chains follows, all from one sample in a study of T cells after yellow fever vaccination. TCRdb recomputed calls from the 5' RACE reads with MiXCR, one row per CDR3 protein. The data hold fewer than 100,000 distinct CDR3 sequences, with 5.8% observed a single time. The sample in question was CD8+ T cells sorted from PBMCs, obtained 10 days after the yellow fever booster vaccination. The receptors stem from a man in his late teens or twenties who received the YFV17D yellow fever vaccine. Each CDR3 is given with its conserved first and last residue. Part of the rows lack a size; the others show once, few, many or a class for expanded clones.

CDR3aa	abundance	j_gene	v_gene
CASSWPKAGEPNYETQYF	-	TRBJ2-5	TRBV5-1
CASSLDGIGYNEQFF	-	TRBJ2-1	TRBV5-1
CASSQEPAGPYEQYF	few	TRBJ2-7	TRBV4-1
CASSPRNGNTIYF	few	TRBJ1-3	TRBV12-3/TRBV12-4
CSALSGSENQPQHF	many	TRBJ1-5	TRBV20-1
CASSTGWDTQYF	many	TRBJ2-3	TRBV6-6
CASSRQGQDGTGELFF	few	TRBJ2-2	TRBV4-1
CASSPPSGGPETQYF	few	TRBJ2-5	TRBV7-9
CASNQGGQPQHF	few	TRBJ1-5	TRBV12-3/TRBV12-4
CAISVSGVDTEAFF	-	TRBJ1-1	TRBV10-3
CSAPFGGNTEAFF	-	TRBJ1-1	TRBV20-1
CASSFPAGTGNTGELFF	many	TRBJ2-2	TRBV7-8
CASSLTETYEQYF	few	TRBJ2-7	TRBV5-1
CASSSPTRRQGTRYEQYF	few	TRBJ2-7	TRBV6-2/TRBV6-3
CASSGGNTQYF	-	TRBJ2-3	TRBV9
CASSTQGAGEQFF	few	TRBJ2-1	TRBV6-5
CSARGPLAGGLDTQYF	few	TRBJ2-3	TRBV20-1
CASSLGGTDEGEQFF	many	TRBJ2-1	TRBV13
CASSPRQPRRTDTQYF	many	TRBJ2-3	TRBV11-2
CASSIGRGRGSPLHF	few	TRBJ1-6	TRBV7-9
CASSQVSGADTQYF	few	TRBJ2-3	TRBV4-1